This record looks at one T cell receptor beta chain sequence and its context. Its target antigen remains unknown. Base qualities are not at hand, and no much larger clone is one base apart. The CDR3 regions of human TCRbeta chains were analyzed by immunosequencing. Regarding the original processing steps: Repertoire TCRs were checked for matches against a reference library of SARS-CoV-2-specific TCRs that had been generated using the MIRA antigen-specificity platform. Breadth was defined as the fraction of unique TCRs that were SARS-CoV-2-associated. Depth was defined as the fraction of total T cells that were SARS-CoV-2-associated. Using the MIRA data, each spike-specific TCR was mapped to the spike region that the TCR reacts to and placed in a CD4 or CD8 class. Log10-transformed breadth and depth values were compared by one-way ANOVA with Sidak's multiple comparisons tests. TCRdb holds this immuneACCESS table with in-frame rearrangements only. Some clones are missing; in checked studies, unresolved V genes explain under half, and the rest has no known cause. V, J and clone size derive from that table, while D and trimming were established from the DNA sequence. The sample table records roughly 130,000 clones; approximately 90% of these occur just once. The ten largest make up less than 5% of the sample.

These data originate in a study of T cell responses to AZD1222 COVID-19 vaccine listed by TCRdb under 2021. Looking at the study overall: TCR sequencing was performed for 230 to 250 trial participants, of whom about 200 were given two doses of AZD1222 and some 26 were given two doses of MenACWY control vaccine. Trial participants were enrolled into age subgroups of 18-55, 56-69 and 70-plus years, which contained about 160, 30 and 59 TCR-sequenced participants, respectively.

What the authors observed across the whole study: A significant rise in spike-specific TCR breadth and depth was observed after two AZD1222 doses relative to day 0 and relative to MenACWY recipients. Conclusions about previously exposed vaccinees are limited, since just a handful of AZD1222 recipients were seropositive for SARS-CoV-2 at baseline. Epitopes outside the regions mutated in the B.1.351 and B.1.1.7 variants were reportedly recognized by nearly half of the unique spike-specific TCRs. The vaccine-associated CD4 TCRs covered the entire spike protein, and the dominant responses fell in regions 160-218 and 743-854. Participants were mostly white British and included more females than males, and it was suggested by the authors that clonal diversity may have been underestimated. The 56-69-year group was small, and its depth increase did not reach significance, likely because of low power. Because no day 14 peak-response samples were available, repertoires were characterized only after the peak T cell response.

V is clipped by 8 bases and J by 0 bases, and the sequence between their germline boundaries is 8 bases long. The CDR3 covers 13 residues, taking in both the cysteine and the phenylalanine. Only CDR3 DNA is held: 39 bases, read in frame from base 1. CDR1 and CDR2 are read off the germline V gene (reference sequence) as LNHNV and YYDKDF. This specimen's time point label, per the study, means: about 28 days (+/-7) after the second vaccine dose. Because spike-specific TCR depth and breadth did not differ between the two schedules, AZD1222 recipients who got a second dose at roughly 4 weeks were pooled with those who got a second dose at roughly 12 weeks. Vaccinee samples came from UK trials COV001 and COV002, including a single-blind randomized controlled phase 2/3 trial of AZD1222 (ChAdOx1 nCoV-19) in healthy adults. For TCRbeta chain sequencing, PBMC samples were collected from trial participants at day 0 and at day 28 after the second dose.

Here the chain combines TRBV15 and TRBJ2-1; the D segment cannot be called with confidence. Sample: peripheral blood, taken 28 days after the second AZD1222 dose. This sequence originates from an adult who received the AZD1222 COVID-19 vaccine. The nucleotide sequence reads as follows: TGTGCCACCGGGGTTACCTCCTACAATGAGCAGTTCTTC. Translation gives CATGVTSYNEQFF.